This entry concerns a single TCR beta chain. The antigen is undetermined. V trimming: 0 bases; J trimming: 2 bases; junction bases outside the gene matches: 7. The CDR3 is 17 residues long. The germline gives CDR1 LGHNA, CDR2 YSLEER. The sample belongs to a study of neoadjuvant nivolumab and ipilimumab in lung cancer. Study-wide points: TCR sequencing covered a small number of samples. Compared with tumor-adjacent uninvolved lung, resected tumors showed greater richness and clonality. TCR clonality did not significantly correlate with pathologic tumor regression. Resected-tumor TCR richness correlated positively with pretherapy blood richness.

Sequencing used immunoSEQ multiplex PCR; TCRdb keeps in-frame clones, though not all of them. The repertoire consists of about 6,800 clones, with 85% to 90% occurring once and the leading ten covering approximately 6.8%. The sample was tumor tissue, taken after neoadjuvant nivolumab, alone or with ipilimumab, at or shortly before surgery. The sequence was collected from an adult with non-small cell lung cancer. This chain connects TRBV4-3 to TRBJ2-7; 10 bases fit TRBD1. Here the CDR3 DNA reads TGCGCCAGCAGCCAAGAACCCGACGACAGGGGGCCCTACGAGCAGTACTTC. It translates to CASSQEPDDRGPYEQYF.